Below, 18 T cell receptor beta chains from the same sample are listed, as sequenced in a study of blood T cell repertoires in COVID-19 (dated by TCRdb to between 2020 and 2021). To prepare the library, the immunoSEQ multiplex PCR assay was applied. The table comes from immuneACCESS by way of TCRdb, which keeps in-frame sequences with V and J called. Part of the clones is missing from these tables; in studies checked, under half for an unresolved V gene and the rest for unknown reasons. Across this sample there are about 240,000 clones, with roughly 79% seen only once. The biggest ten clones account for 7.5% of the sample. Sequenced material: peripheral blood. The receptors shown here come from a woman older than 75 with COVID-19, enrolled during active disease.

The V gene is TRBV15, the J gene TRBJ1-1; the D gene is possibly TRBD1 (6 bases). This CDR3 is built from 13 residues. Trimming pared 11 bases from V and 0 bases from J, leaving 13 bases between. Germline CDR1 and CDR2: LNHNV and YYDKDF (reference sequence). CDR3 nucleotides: TGTGCCTCCACGCAGGGGATGAACACTGAAGCTTTCTTT. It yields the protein CASTQGMNTEAFF.

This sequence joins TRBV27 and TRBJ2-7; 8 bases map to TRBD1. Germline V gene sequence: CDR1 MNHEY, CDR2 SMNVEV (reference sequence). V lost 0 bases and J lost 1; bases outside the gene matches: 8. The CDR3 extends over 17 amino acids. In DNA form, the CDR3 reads TGTGCCAGCAGTTTATCCACAGGGGGTGTCGATTCCTACGAGCAGTACTTC. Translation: CASSLSTGGVDSYEQYF.

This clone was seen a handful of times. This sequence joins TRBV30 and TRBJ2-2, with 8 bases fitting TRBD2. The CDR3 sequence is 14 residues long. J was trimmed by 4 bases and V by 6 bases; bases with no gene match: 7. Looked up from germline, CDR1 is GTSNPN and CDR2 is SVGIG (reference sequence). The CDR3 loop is CACQRELRTGELFF. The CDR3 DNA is TGTGCCTGTCAGCGGGAGTTACGCACCGGGGAGCTGTTTTTT.

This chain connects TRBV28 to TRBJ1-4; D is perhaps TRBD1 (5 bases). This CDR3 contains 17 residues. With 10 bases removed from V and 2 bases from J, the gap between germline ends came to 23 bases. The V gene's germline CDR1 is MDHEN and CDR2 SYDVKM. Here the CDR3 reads CATGGAGILWTNEKLFF. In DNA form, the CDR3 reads TGTGCCACAGGAGGGGCAGGGATCCTCTGGACTAATGAAAAACTGTTTTTT.

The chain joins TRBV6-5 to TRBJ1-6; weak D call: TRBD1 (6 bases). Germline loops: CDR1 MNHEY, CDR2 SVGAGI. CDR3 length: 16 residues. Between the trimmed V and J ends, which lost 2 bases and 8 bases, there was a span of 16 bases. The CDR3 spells CASSYAGGRGDSPLHF. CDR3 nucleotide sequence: TGTGCCAGCAGTTACGCGGGGGGGCGCGGTGATTCACCCCTCCACTTT.

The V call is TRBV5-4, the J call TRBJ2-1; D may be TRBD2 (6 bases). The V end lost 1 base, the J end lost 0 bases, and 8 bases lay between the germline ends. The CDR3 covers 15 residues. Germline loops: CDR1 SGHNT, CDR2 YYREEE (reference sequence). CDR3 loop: CASSLNSGSYNEQFF. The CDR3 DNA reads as TGTGCCAGCAGCTTGAATAGCGGCTCCTACAATGAGCAGTTCTTC.

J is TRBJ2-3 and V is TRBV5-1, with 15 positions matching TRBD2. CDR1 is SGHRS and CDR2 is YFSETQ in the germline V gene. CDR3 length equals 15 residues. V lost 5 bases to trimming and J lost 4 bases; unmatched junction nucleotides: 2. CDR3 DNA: TGCGCCAGCAGGGGACTAGCGGGGGGCGCAGATACGCAGTATTTT. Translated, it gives CASRGLAGGADTQYF.

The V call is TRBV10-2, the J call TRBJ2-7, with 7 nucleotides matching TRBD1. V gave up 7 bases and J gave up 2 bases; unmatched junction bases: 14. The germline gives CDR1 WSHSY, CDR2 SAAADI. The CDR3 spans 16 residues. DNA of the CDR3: TGCGCCAGCAAGGGGACCTTAGGGGGCCCGGCCTACGAGCAGTACTTC. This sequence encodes CASKGTLGGPAYEQYF.

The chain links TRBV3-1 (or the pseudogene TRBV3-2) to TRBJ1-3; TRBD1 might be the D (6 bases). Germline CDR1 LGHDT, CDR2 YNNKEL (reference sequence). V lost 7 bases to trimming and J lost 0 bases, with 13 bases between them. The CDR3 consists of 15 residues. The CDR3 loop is CASTRDTVSGNTIYF. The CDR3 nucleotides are TGTGCCAGCACAAGGGACACCGTCTCTGGAAACACCATATATTTT.

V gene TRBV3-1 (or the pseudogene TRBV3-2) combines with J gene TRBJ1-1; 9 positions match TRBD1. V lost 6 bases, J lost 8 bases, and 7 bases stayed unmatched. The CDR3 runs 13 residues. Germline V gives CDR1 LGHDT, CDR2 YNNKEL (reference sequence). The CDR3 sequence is CASRRQGVGEAFF. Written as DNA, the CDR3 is TGTGCCAGCAGGCGACAGGGGGTCGGCGAAGCTTTCTTT.

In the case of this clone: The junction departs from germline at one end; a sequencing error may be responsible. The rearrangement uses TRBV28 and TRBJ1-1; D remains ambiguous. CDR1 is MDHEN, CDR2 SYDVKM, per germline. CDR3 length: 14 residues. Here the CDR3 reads CTSIYVGRDTEAFF. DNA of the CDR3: TGTACCAGCATCTACGTCGGGAGGGACACTGAAGCTTTCTTT. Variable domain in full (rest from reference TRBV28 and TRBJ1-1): DVKVTQSSRYLVKRTGEKVFLECVQDMDHENMFWYRQDPGLGLRLIYFSYDVKMKEKGDIPEGYSVSREKKERFSLILESASTNQTSMYLCTSIYVGRDTEAFFGQGTRLTVV.

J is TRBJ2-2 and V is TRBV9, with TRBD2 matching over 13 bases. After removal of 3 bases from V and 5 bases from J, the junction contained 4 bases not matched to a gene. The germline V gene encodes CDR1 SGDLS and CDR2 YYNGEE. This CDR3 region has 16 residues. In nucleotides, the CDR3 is TGTGCCAGCAGCGGGGGACTAGCGGGAATAACCGGGGAGCTGTTTTTT. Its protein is CASSGGLAGITGELFF. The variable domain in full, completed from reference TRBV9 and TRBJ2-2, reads DSGVTQTPKHLITATGQRVTLRCSPRSGDLSVYWYQQSLDQGLQFLIQYYNGEERAKGNILERFSAQQFPDLHSELNLSSLELGDSALYFCASSGGLAGITGELFFGEGSRLTVL.

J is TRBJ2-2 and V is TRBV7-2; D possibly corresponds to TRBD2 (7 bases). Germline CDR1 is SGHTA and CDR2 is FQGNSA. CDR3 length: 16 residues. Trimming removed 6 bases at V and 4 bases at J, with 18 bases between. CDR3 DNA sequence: TGTGCCAGCAGACCTGGGGGGGCGCAGAGCACCGGGGAGCTGTTTTTT. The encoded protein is CASRPGGAQSTGELFF.

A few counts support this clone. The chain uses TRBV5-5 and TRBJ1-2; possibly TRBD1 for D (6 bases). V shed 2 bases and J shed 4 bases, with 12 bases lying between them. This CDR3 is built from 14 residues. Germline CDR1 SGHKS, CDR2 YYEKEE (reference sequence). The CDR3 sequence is CASSFAGVSYGYTF. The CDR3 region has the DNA TGTGCCAGCAGCTTTGCAGGGGTCAGCTATGGCTACACCTTC. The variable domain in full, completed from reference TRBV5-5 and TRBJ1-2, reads DAGVTQSPTHLIKTRGQQVTLRCSPISGHKSVSWYQQVLGQGPQFIFQYYEKEERGRGNFPDRFSARQFPNYSSELNVNALLLGDSALYLCASSFAGVSYGYTFGSGTRLTVV.

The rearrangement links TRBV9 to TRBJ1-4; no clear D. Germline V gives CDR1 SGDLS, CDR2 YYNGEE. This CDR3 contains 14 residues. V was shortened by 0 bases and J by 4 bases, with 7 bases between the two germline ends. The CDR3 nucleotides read TGTGCCAGCAGCGTAGCCTACGATAATGAAAAACTGTTTTTT. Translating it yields CASSVAYDNEKLFF.

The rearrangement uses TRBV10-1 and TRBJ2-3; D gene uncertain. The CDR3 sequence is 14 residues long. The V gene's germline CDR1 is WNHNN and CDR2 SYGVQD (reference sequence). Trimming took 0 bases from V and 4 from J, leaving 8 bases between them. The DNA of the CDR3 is TGCGCCAGCAGTGAGTCGCGACTGGCAGATACGCAGTATTTT. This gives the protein CASSESRLADTQYF.

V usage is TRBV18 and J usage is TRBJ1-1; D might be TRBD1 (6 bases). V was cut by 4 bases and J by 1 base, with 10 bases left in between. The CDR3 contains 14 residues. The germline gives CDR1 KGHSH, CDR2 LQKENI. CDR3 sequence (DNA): TGTGCCAGCTCACTACAGGGCTCGAACACTGAAGCTTTCTTT. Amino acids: CASSLQGSNTEAFF.

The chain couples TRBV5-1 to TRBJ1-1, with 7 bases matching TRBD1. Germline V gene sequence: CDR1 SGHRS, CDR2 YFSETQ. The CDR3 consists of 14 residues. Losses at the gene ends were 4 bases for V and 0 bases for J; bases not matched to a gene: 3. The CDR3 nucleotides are TGCGCCAGCAGCACAGGGGACGTGAACACTGAAGCTTTCTTT. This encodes CASSTGDVNTEAFF.